The 8 T cell receptor beta chains listed next were all sequenced from one sample in a study of blood T cell repertoires in COVID-19. Only in-frame clones appear in the TCRdb table, and some are missing; sequencing was by immunoSEQ multiplex PCR. This sample has 150,000 to 200,000 clones; 70% to 90% occur once, and the top ten carry 5% to 6%. Input material: peripheral blood. These receptors came from a woman aged 45 to 65 with COVID-19, enrolled during active disease.

The chain carries TRBV2 and TRBJ2-3; D is uncertain. Germline loops: CDR1 SNHLY, CDR2 FYNNEI. With 7 bases removed from V and 6 bases from J, the gap between germline ends came to 8 bases. This CDR3 spans 11 amino acids. DNA for the CDR3: TGTGCCAGCATCCCGTTTGATACGCAGTATTTT. Translated: CASIPFDTQYF.

The CDR3 nucleotides are TGTGCCAGCTCAACAGGGATTGGGGCCAACGTCCTGACTTTC. It specifies CASSTGIGANVLTF. This chain links TRBV2 with TRBJ2-6, with D possibly TRBD1 on 6 matching bases. The V and J ends lost 8 bases and 3 bases respectively, with 11 bases between them. The CDR3 spans 14 residues. Germline V gene sequence: CDR1 SNHLY, CDR2 FYNNEI.

The chain carries TRBV29-1 and TRBJ2-1, with 7 bases matching TRBD2. The CDR3 has 13 amino acids. Trimming at V came to 7 bases and at J to 5 bases, leaving 8 bases not matched to a gene. Germline CDR1 reads SQVTM; CDR2 reads ANQGSEA. The CDR3 is CSASRTSDNEQFF. CDR3 coding DNA: TGCAGCGCCTCGCGCACTAGCGACAATGAGCAGTTCTTC.

This clone was detected a few times. V is TRBV6-5 and J is TRBJ1-5; 8 bases align to TRBD1. Losses at the gene ends were 2 bases for V and 7 bases for J; bases not matched to a gene: 7. The CDR3 has 15 amino acids. CDR1 and CDR2 from the germline V gene are MNHEY and SVGAGI. CDR3 in DNA: TGTGCCAGCAGTTACAAAGGACAGGGAGGCCAGCCCCAGCATTTT. Its protein is CASSYKGQGGQPQHF.

The genes are TRBV2 and TRBJ1-4, with D unresolved. CDR1 and CDR2 (germline): SNHLY, FYNNEI. This CDR3 is 15 amino acids long. V gave up 0 bases and J gave up 4 bases, with 9 bases separating them. CDR3 sequence reads: CASSEALDGNEKLFF. DNA for the CDR3: TGTGCCAGCAGTGAAGCGCTAGACGGTAATGAAAAACTGTTTTTT.

The V call is TRBV27, the J call TRBJ2-3, with 9 bases lining up with TRBD2. With 2 bases clipped from V and 5 bases from J, the junction kept 5 bases outside the gene matches. The CDR3 totals 15 residues. In germline, CDR1 is MNHEY, CDR2 SMNVEV (reference sequence). Written as DNA, the CDR3 is TGTGCCAGCAGTTTAGCGGGGGGGCCTGGAGATACGCAGTATTTT. Residues: CASSLAGGPGDTQYF.

This clone has just a few counts. This chain joins TRBV6-1 and TRBJ2-3, with D possibly being TRBD1 (6 bases). In germline, CDR1 is MNHNS, CDR2 SASEGT. CDR3 length: 15 residues. Trimming pared 3 bases from V and 2 bases from J, leaving 12 bases between. The CDR3: CASSEDSFATDTQYF. In nucleotides, the CDR3 is TGTGCCAGCAGTGAGGACAGCTTTGCCACAGATACGCAGTATTTT.

This clone appeared a single time. The chain is built from TRBV19 and TRBJ2-3; TRBD2 might be the D (6 bases). Germline V CDR1 and CDR2: LNHDA, SQIVND (reference sequence). V was cut by 5 bases and J by 3 bases, with 18 bases left in between. CDR3 length: 16 residues. CDR3 sequence reads: CASSPAPGEMTDTQYF. CDR3 in DNA: TGTGCCAGTAGTCCCGCCCCGGGGGAAATGACAGATACGCAGTATTTT. Full variable domain (outside the CDR3, taken from reference TRBV19 and TRBJ2-3): DGGITQSPKYLFRKEGQNVTLSCEQNLNHDAMYWYRQDPGQGLRLIYYSQIVNDFQKGDIAEGYSVSREKKESFPLTVTSAQKNPTAFYLCASSPAPGEMTDTQYFGPGTRLTVL.